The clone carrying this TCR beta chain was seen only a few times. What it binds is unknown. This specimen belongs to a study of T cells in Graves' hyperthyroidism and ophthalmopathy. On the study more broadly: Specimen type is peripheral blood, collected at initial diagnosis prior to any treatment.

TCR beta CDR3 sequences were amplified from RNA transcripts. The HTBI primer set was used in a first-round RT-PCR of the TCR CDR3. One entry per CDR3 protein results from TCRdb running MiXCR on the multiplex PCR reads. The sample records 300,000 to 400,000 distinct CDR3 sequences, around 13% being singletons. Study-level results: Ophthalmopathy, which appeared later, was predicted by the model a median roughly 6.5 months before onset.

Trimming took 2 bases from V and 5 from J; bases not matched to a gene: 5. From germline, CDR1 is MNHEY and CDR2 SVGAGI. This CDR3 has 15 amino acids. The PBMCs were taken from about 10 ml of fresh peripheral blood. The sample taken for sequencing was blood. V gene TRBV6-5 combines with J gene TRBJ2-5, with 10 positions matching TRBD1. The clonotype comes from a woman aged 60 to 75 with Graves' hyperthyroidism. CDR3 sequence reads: CASSYLGQGFETQYF. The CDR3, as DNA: TGTGCCAGCAGTTACCTGGGACAGGGGTTCGAGACCCAGTACTTC.